Listed below are T cell receptor beta chains from one sample, sequenced in a study of T cells in Graves' hyperthyroidism and ophthalmopathy. Using its own MiXCR run on the multiplex PCR reads, TCRdb lists one record per CDR3 protein. The sample holds about 480,000 distinct CDR3 sequences; roughly 25% are singletons and the top ten take approximately 11%. Sequencing input: blood. The source is a woman aged 25 to 39 with Graves' ophthalmopathy. Each CDR3 is given with its conserved first and last residue. The order of the fields is CDR3 DNA, CDR3 protein, V gene, J gene, D gene, clone size. A D gene is named only where the DNA matches it firmly. The size of a clone is reported for some rows only, either as once, few or many, or as a class for expanded clones.

CDR3 DNA: TGTGCCACTTCGGGGGAGGGATCGCCAGCTTTCTTT
CDR3 protein: CATSGEGSPAFF
V gene: TRBV19
J gene: TRBJ1-1
D gene: .
clone size: many

CDR3 DNA: TGCGCCAGCAGCTTGACGGGGTATCAAGAGACCCAGTACTTC
CDR3 protein: CASSLTGYQETQYF
V gene: TRBV5-1
J gene: TRBJ2-5
D gene: .
clone size: many

CDR3 DNA: TGTGCCAGCAGCGTGGCTGCGGGGGCCGCCTACGAGCAGTACTTC
CDR3 protein: CASSVAAGAAYEQYF
V gene: TRBV9
J gene: TRBJ2-7
D gene: .
clone size: many

CDR3 DNA: TGCGCCAGCAGCTTGGGGGCAGGGAGGTTTTTAGACACTGAAGCTTTCTTT
CDR3 protein: CASSLGAGRFLDTEAFF
V gene: TRBV5-1
J gene: TRBJ1-1
D gene: .
clone size: few

CDR3 DNA: TGCAGTGCTAGAGACCCGGGACAGGGGTTTAATACGCAGTATTTT
CDR3 protein: CSARDPGQGFNTQYF
V gene: TRBV20-1
J gene: TRBJ2-3
D gene: TRBD1
clone size: few

CDR3 DNA: TGTGCCAGCCGAAGGGCGGTCGACAGCACTGAAGCTTTCTTT
CDR3 protein: CASRRAVDSTEAFF
V gene: TRBV6-1
J gene: TRBJ1-1
D gene: .
clone size: few

CDR3 DNA: TGCGCCAGCAGCCCAGGGGGCAAGGGGTATGGCTACACCTTC
CDR3 protein: CASSPGGKGYGYTF
V gene: TRBV4-1
J gene: TRBJ1-2
D gene: TRBD1
clone size: many

CDR3 DNA: TGTGCCAGCAGTCAGACAGGACAAGGCTACGAGCAGTACTTC
CDR3 protein: CASSQTGQGYEQYF
V gene: TRBV7-9
J gene: TRBJ2-7
D gene: .
clone size: many

CDR3 DNA: TGTGCCAGCAACTTAGAGGGAGGGAACACTGAAGCTTTCTTT
CDR3 protein: CASNLEGGNTEAFF
V gene: TRBV6-5
J gene: TRBJ1-1
D gene: .
clone size: many

CDR3 DNA: TGTGCCAGCTGTCCGGGAGGTTCTGGGGCCAACGTCCTGACTTTC
CDR3 protein: CASCPGGSGANVLTF
V gene: TRBV9
J gene: TRBJ2-6
D gene: TRBD2
clone size: .

CDR3 DNA: TGTGCCAGCAGTTCTCGACAGGGGAACACCGGGGAGCTGTTTTTT
CDR3 protein: CASSSRQGNTGELFF
V gene: TRBV12-3/TRBV12-4
J gene: TRBJ2-2
D gene: TRBD1
clone size: many

CDR3 DNA: TGTGCCAGCAGCCCAGGGACTAGCGGGAGTTTCACCGGGGAGCTGTTTTTT
CDR3 protein: CASSPGTSGSFTGELFF
V gene: TRBV28
J gene: TRBJ2-2
D gene: TRBD2
clone size: .

CDR3 DNA: TGTGCCAGTAGTATCGGCCACTACGAGCAGTACTTC
CDR3 protein: CASSIGHYEQYF
V gene: TRBV19
J gene: TRBJ2-7
D gene: .
clone size: many

CDR3 DNA: TGTGCCAGCAGCCTCGACAGTCCACCCCTCCACTTT
CDR3 protein: CASSLDSPPLHF
V gene: TRBV3-1
J gene: TRBJ1-6
D gene: .
clone size: few

CDR3 DNA: TGTGCCAGCAGCCCCGGGGCTTATAGCAATCAGCCCCAGCATTTT
CDR3 protein: CASSPGAYSNQPQHF
V gene: TRBV12-3/TRBV12-4
J gene: TRBJ1-5
D gene: .
clone size: many

CDR3 DNA: TGTGCCTGGAGTGTAAGGAGGGGGCAGGTGAACACTGAAGCTTTCTTT
CDR3 protein: CAWSVRRGQVNTEAFF
V gene: TRBV30
J gene: TRBJ1-1
D gene: TRBD1
clone size: many

CDR3 DNA: TGTGCCAGCAGCCAAGGGGGGGCGGAAGGGGAGCAGTACTTC
CDR3 protein: CASSQGGAEGEQYF
V gene: TRBV3-1
J gene: TRBJ2-7
D gene: .
clone size: many

CDR3 DNA: TGTGCCAGCAGTTCCAGATGGACGGGAAACACTGAAGCTTTCTTT
CDR3 protein: CASSSRWTGNTEAFF
V gene: TRBV28
J gene: TRBJ1-1
D gene: .
clone size: few

CDR3 DNA: TGTGCCAGCAAGGGTGCTGGAAACACCACATATTTT
CDR3 protein: CASKGAGNTTYF
V gene: TRBV6-1
J gene: TRBJ1-3
D gene: .
clone size: many

CDR3 DNA: TGCGCCAGCAGCTTCTCTAGCGGGGGAGACGAGCAGTACTTC
CDR3 protein: CASSFSSGGDEQYF
V gene: TRBV5-1
J gene: TRBJ2-7
D gene: TRBD2
clone size: many

CDR3 DNA: TGTGCCAGCAGGGGCTCCTTAAATGGTGGCTACACCTTC
CDR3 protein: CASRGSLNGGYTF
V gene: TRBV6-1
J gene: TRBJ1-2
D gene: .
clone size: many

CDR3 DNA: TGTGCCAGCAGCCAGTGGGACACCCGCTCTGGAAACACCATATATTTT
CDR3 protein: CASSQWDTRSGNTIYF
V gene: TRBV6-2/TRBV6-3
J gene: TRBJ1-3
D gene: .
clone size: many

CDR3 DNA: TGTGCCAGCAGTCCCGGGGGGACAGGGTTTAGTCAGCCCCAGCATTTT
CDR3 protein: CASSPGGTGFSQPQHF
V gene: TRBV12-3/TRBV12-4
J gene: TRBJ1-5
D gene: TRBD1
clone size: many

CDR3 DNA: TGTGCCAGCAAGGACAGCTTCGATCAGCCCCAGCATTTT
CDR3 protein: CASKDSFDQPQHF
V gene: TRBV6-2/TRBV6-3
J gene: TRBJ1-5
D gene: .
clone size: .

CDR3 DNA: TGCGCCAGCAGCTTGGGGACGGGACACAGCTCCTACGAGCAGTACTTC
CDR3 protein: CASSLGTGHSSYEQYF
V gene: TRBV5-1
J gene: TRBJ2-7
D gene: .
clone size: .

CDR3 DNA: TGTGCCAGCAGTGAACAGGGAACTGAAGCTTTCTTT
CDR3 protein: CASSEQGTEAFF
V gene: TRBV27
J gene: TRBJ1-1
D gene: .
clone size: many

CDR3 DNA: TGTGCCAGCAGTCCCCGACGACCAACGGTAGTACAGGCCTACGAGCAGTACTTC
CDR3 protein: CASSPRRPTVVQAYEQYF
V gene: TRBV12-3/TRBV12-4
J gene: TRBJ2-7
D gene: .
clone size: few

CDR3 DNA: TGTGCCAGCAGCCAGCTGGACAGGGGCACTGAAGCTTTCTTT
CDR3 protein: CASSQLDRGTEAFF
V gene: TRBV3-1
J gene: TRBJ1-1
D gene: TRBD1
clone size: many

CDR3 DNA: TGTGCCAGCAGTGAATGGGATCGCAATCAGCCCCAGCATTTT
CDR3 protein: CASSEWDRNQPQHF
V gene: TRBV25-1
J gene: TRBJ1-5
D gene: .
clone size: few

CDR3 DNA: TGTGCCAGCAGTGAAAAGCCGCTAGCAGGCAGATCGGAGACCCAGTACTTC
CDR3 protein: CASSEKPLAGRSETQYF
V gene: TRBV6-1
J gene: TRBJ2-5
D gene: .
clone size: few

CDR3 DNA: TGCAGTGCGCCAGCGGGAGGGGGAGAGACCCAGTACTTC
CDR3 protein: CSAPAGGGETQYF
V gene: TRBV20-1
J gene: TRBJ2-5
D gene: TRBD2
clone size: .

CDR3 DNA: TGCGCCAGCAGCCAAGATTGGGGGGGGGATCAGCCCCAGCATTTT
CDR3 protein: CASSQDWGGDQPQHF
V gene: TRBV4-1
J gene: TRBJ1-5
D gene: .
clone size: .

CDR3 DNA: TGTGCCAGCACCCTCCAAGCGGGGAGCTCCTACGAGCAGTACTTC
CDR3 protein: CASTLQAGSSYEQYF
V gene: TRBV12-3/TRBV12-4
J gene: TRBJ2-7
D gene: TRBD2
clone size: .

CDR3 DNA: TGCAGCGTTGATAGGTATGCCTATGGCTACACCTTC
CDR3 protein: CSVDRYAYGYTF
V gene: TRBV29-1
J gene: TRBJ1-2
D gene: .
clone size: .

CDR3 DNA: TGTGCCAGCAGTCCTTTTGGACAGGCTACCTACGAGCAGTACTTC
CDR3 protein: CASSPFGQATYEQYF
V gene: TRBV7-9
J gene: TRBJ2-7
D gene: TRBD1
clone size: many

CDR3 DNA: TGTGCCAGCAGCCCTGGACAGGGGACTGGCGGCTACACCTTC
CDR3 protein: CASSPGQGTGGYTF
V gene: TRBV28
J gene: TRBJ1-2
D gene: TRBD1
clone size: many

CDR3 DNA: TGTGCCAGCAGGTACAGGGAGAGTGGCTATGGCTACACCTTC
CDR3 protein: CASRYRESGYGYTF
V gene: TRBV6-5
J gene: TRBJ1-2
D gene: .
clone size: many